The 16 T cell receptor beta chains listed next were all sequenced from one sample in a study of T cell changes during pregnancy in multiple sclerosis. The repertoire was sequenced with immunoSEQ multiplex PCR; TCRdb's copy has only in-frame clones and lacks some. The sample has 45,000 to 55,000 clones, 88% seen once. Sequenced material: CD4+ T cells from peripheral blood mononuclear cells, taken in the second trimester of pregnancy. The receptors come from a female donor with multiple sclerosis, enrolled in a pregnancy study.

The V and J genes are TRBV7-2 and TRBJ2-7; 10 positions agree with TRBD1. CDR3 length: 17 amino acids. V was pared by 1 base and J by 2 bases, with 8 bases of the junction left unmatched. CDR1 is SGHTA, CDR2 FQGNSA, per germline. The CDR3 coding sequence is TGTGCCAGCAGCTTAGAGGGGGCCGGGACAGGGGCCTACGAGCAGTACTTC. Its protein product is CASSLEGAGTGAYEQYF.

The V gene is TRBV6-6, the J gene TRBJ2-2, with D tentatively TRBD2 (6 bases). The germline CDR1 and CDR2 sequences are MNHNY and SVGAGI (reference sequence). There are 16 residues in the CDR3. Trimming cost V 6 bases and J 4 bases, with 18 bases left between them. CDR3 residues: CASRSREASFTGELFF. The CDR3 nucleotides are TGTGCCAGCAGGTCTAGGGAGGCTTCGTTCACCGGGGAGCTGTTTTTT.

The chain joins TRBV18 to TRBJ1-1; the D gene is possibly TRBD1 (6 bases). Germline-derived CDR1 and CDR2 are KGHSH and LQKENI. Trimming removed 2 bases at V and 5 bases at J, with 12 bases between. This CDR3 has 14 amino acids. The CDR3 region has the DNA TGTGCCAGCTCACCATCGGGCCAGGGGACTGAAGCTTTCTTT. Its translation: CASSPSGQGTEAFF.

The chain carries TRBV11-2 and TRBJ1-2; TRBD1 matches 7 bases. J gave up 5 bases and V 4 bases, and 10 bases lay outside the gene matches. The CDR3 length is 15 residues. From germline, CDR1 is SGHAT and CDR2 FQNNGV. Here the CDR3 DNA reads TGTGCCAGCAGCTCCTGGGACAGCCGGACTTATGGCTACACCTTC. Amino acids: CASSSWDSRTYGYTF.

The CDR3 DNA is TGTGCCACCAAAGGCCGGAAAGGGGTAAATCAGCCCCAGCATTTT. It is translated as CATKGRKGVNQPQHF. V usage is TRBV6-4 and J usage is TRBJ1-5, with a possible D match to TRBD1 (5 bases). The CDR3 consists of 15 residues. V shed 10 bases and J shed 4 bases, with 20 bases lying between them. Germline loops: CDR1 MRHNA, CDR2 SNTAGT.

Only one count was recorded for this clone. This chain joins TRBV18 and TRBJ1-5; TRBD1 matches at 7 bases. This CDR3 has 13 residues. The junction had 5 bases not matched to a gene; V was cut back by 3 bases and J by 9 bases. Per germline, CDR1 KGHSH and CDR2 LQKENI. The CDR3 bases are TGTGCCAGCTCACCTGACAGGGAGTGGCCCCAGCATTTT. Amino acid sequence: CASSPDREWPQHF.

The chain links TRBV6-1 to TRBJ1-3, with TRBD1 matching 7 bases. V lost 8 bases, J lost 0 bases, and 4 bases stayed unmatched. Germline values: CDR1 MNHNS, CDR2 SASEGT. This CDR3 has 14 amino acids. CDR3 loop: CASQGQLSGNTIYF. In DNA, the CDR3 is TGTGCCAGCCAGGGACAGCTCTCTGGAAACACCATATATTTT.

Worth noting for this clone: A junction boundary mismatches the germline segment, possibly from a read error. The genes are TRBV18 and TRBJ2-5; TRBD2 is a possible D gene (5 bases). Germline CDR1 reads KGHSH; CDR2 reads LQKENI. This CDR3 is built from 15 residues. CDR3 loop: CASSPPGLNQETQYF. The CDR3 nucleotides are TGTGCCAGCTCACCACCCGGACTGAACCAGGAGACCCAGTACTTC.

The chain carries TRBV5-1 and TRBJ1-2; TRBD1 matches 11 bases. The V gene end was trimmed by 4 bases and the J gene end by 7 bases; junction bases not matched to a gene: 9. This CDR3 comprises 15 residues. Germline V gives CDR1 SGHRS, CDR2 YFSETQ. CDR3 DNA sequence: TGCGCCAGCAGCCCAGGCGGACAGGGGGCATTTGGCTACACCTTC. Translating it yields CASSPGGQGAFGYTF.

The chain links TRBV28 to TRBJ2-7, with 7 bases identical to TRBD1. Trimming cost V 6 bases and J 0 bases; bases outside gene matches: 5. CDR3 size: 14 residues. Germline CDR1 reads MDHEN; CDR2 reads SYDVKM. This CDR3 is CASRSRGSSYEQYF. In DNA, the CDR3 is TGTGCCAGCAGGTCCAGGGGGAGCTCCTACGAGCAGTACTTC.

The chain has TRBV5-4 and TRBJ1-2; 8 nucleotides align to TRBD1. The V and J ends lost 4 bases and 3 bases, in that order; junction bases with no gene match: 8. This CDR3 spans 15 amino acids. Germline CDR1 is SGHNT and CDR2 is YYREEE (reference sequence). CDR3 coding DNA: TGTGCCAGCAGCAGGTACAGGGGGGTGGACTATGGCTACACCTTC. Its protein product is CASSRYRGVDYGYTF.

CDR3 amino acids: CASSHPGTSGRFIETQYF. The CDR3, as DNA: TGCGCCAGCAGCCACCCCGGGACTAGCGGGAGATTTATTGAGACCCAGTACTTC. The gene calls are TRBV4-1 and TRBJ2-5; 14 positions agree with TRBD2. CDR3 size: 18 residues. Unmatched junction bases numbered 11, after V lost 3 bases and J lost 5 bases. CDR1 MGHRA and CDR2 YSYEKL come from the germline V gene.

This clone was seen just once. The chain employs TRBV4-2 and TRBJ2-5, with 8 bases matching TRBD2. J lost 4 bases, V lost 1 base, and 8 bases had no gene match. Germline V gene sequence: CDR1 LGHNA, CDR2 YNFKEQ. The length of the CDR3 is 16 residues. For the CDR3, the DNA is TGTGCCAGCAGCCAAGGGAACGGGAGGGCCCGAGAGACCCAGTACTTC. Encoded protein: CASSQGNGRARETQYF.

The gene calls are TRBV5-5 and TRBJ2-7; weak D call: TRBD1 (5 bases). The V gene lost 6 bases and the J gene lost 0 bases, with 16 bases spanning the gap. Germline values: CDR1 SGHKS, CDR2 YYEKEE (reference sequence). The CDR3 extends over 15 amino acids. The CDR3 reads CASNPYQGGSYEQYF. CDR3 DNA sequence: TGTGCCAGCAACCCATACCAGGGCGGCTCCTACGAGCAGTACTTC. The full variable domain, with the rest looked up from reference TRBV5-5 and TRBJ2-7, is DAGVTQSPTHLIKTRGQQVTLRCSPISGHKSVSWYQQVLGQGPQFIFQYYEKEERGRGNFPDRFSARQFPNYSSELNVNALLLGDSALYLCASNPYQGGSYEQYFGPGTRLTVT.

V gene TRBV6-6 combines with J gene TRBJ2-7; 8 bases match TRBD1. V dropped 0 bases and J dropped 6; count of bases not matched to a gene: 7. The CDR3 has 15 amino acids. CDR1 is MNHNY and CDR2 is SVGAGI in the germline V gene (reference sequence). CDR3 protein: CASSYSPRGHREQYF. CDR3 sequence (DNA): TGTGCCAGCAGTTACTCGCCCAGGGGGCACCGCGAGCAGTACTTC.

The J gene is TRBJ1-2, the V gene TRBV7-9, with D perhaps matching TRBD1 (5 bases). CDR1 and CDR2 from the germline V gene are SEHNR and FQNEAQ (reference sequence). V was clipped by 4 bases and J by 2 bases, with 8 bases between them. The CDR3 spans 13 residues. CDR3 loop: CASSYDRNYGYTF. CDR3 nucleotides: TGTGCCAGCAGCTACGACAGAAACTATGGCTACACCTTC. The full variable domain, rest sourced from reference TRBV7-9 and TRBJ1-2, is DTGVSQNPRHKITKRGQNVTFRCDPISEHNRLYWYRQTLGQGPEFLTYFQNEAQLEKSRLLSDRFSAERPKGSFSTLEIQRTEQGDSAMYLCASSYDRNYGYTFGSGTRLTVV.